This T cell receptor beta chain originates from a study of monozygotic twins with inflammatory bowel disease. Whole-study results and caveats: Inverse Simpson values showed less TCRbeta diversity in IBD patients than in their healthy co-twins.

The template-switching step introduced UMIs that carried a 6-nucleotide sample barcode. Using the 5' RACE reads, TCRdb records one entry per CDR3 protein without DNA. The table lists about 450,000 distinct CDR3 sequences. Points on this clonotype: Its specificity is not known.

CDR1 and CDR2 from the germline V gene are DFQATT and SNEGSKA (reference sequence). The CDR3 covers 16 residues. This sequence joins TRBV20-1 and TRBJ1-2; the D call of TRBD1 rests on TCRdb alone, since no DNA is present to check it. Sequencing input: blood. This receptor was identified in a human donor with ulcerative colitis or Crohn's disease, or a healthy co-twin of an affected twin (not recorded which). The CDR3 region is CSARGQGAFSNYGYTF.